This T cell receptor beta chain was identified during a study of OX40 agonist ivuxolimab in advanced cancers. Background on the study: Partial responses were seen in three patients, one with hepatocellular carcinoma and two with cutaneous melanoma.

Sequenced by immunoSEQ multiplex PCR; TCRdb stores in-frame clones only, minus some. Of 90,000 to 150,000 clones in the sample, 75% to 90% are singletons; the top ten hold about 0.55%. CDR3 size: 14 residues. In germline, CDR1 is MNHNY, CDR2 SVGAGI (reference sequence). V lost 5 bases and J lost 2, with 7 bases in between. This receptor was obtained from an adult with an advanced solid tumor such as melanoma, head and neck, liver or kidney cancer. The genes are TRBV6-6 and TRBJ1-6; D is unclear. The sample was CD4+ or CD8+ T cells sorted from blood, taken in a trial of the OX40 agonist ivuxolimab. The CDR3 DNA reads TGTGCCAGCAGTATTACCCCCTATAATTCACCCCTCCACTTT. Protein sequence: CASSITPYNSPLHF.